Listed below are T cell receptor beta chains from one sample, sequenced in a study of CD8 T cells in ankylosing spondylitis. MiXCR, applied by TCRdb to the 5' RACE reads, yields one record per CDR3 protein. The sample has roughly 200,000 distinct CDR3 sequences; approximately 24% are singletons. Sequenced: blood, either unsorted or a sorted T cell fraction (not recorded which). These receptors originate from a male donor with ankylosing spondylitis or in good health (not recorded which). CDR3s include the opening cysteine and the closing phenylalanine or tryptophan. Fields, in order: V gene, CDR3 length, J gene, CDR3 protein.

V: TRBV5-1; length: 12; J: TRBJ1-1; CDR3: CASSQGGTEAFF
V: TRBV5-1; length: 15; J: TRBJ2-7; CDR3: CASSYTGQGAYEQYF
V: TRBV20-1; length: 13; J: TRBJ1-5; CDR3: CSAGTGENQPQHF
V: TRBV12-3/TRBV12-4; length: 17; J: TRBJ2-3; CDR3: CASSLKSSGRATDTQYF
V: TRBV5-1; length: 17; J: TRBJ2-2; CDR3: CASSSGLAGIDTGELFF
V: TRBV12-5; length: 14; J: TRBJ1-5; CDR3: CASEDKTSNQPQHF
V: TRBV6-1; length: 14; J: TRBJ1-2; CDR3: CASSGQGGIYGYTF
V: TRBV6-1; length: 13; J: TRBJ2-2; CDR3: CASKAGLYGELFF
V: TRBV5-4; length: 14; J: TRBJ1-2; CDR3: CASSPRDRGYGYTF
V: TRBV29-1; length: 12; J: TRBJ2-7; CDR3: CSVGQGWSEQYF
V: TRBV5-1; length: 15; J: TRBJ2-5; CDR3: CASSLVVRRQETQYF
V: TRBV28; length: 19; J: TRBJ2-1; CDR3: CASSFLPGLAVHSYNEQFF
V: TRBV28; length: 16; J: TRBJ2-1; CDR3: CASRPHGTPTFDEQFF
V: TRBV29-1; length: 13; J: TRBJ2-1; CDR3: CSVGLAGANEQFF
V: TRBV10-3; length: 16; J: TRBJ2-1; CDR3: CAISGKAGVLDNEQFF
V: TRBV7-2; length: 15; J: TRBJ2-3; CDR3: CASSRLAGGPDTQYF
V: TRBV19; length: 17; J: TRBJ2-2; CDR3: CASRYPKRQGDTGELFF
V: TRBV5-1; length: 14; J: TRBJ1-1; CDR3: CASSSRMDSTEAFF
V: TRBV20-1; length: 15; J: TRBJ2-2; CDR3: CSASRAVPNTGELFF
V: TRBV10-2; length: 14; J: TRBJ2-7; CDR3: CASSIGQGPSEQYF
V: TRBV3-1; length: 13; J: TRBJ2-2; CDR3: CASSRLAPGELFF
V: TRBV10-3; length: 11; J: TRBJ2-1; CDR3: CAISENSEQFF
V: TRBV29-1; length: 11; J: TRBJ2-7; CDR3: CSVADVYEQYF
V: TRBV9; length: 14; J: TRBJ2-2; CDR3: CASSGRRKAGELFF
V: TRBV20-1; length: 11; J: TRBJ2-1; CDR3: CSVRDSWEQFF
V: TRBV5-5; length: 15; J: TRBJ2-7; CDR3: CASSLIRQGGYEQYF
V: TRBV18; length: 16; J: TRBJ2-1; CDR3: CASSPGGTDSYNEQFF
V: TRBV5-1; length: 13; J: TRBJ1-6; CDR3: CASSPLQGGPLHF
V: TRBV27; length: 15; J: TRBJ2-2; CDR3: CASSLRDREDGELFF
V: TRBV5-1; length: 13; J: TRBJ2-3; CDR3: CASGVSGTDTQYF
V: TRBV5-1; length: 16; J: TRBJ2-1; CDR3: CASSLEAGASYNEQFF
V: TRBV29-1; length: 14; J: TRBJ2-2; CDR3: CSVGSGTYTGELFF
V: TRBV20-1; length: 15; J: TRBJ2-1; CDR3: CSASGTSGRADEQFF
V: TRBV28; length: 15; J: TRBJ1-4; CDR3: CASSGDGATNEKLFF
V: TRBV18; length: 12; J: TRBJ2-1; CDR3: CASSSPGGGQFF
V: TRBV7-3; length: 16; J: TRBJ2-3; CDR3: CASSQKGSGSTDTQYF
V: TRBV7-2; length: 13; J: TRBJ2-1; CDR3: CASTSSLVLSQFF
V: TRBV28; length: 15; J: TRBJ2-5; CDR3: CASSGLGAVQETQYF
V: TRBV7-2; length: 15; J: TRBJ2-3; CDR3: CASSPSGHSTDTQYF
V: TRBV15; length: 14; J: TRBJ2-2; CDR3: CATSRTVNAGELFF
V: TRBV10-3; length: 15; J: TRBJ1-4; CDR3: CATSQGRGANEKLFF
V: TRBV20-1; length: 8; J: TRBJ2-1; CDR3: CSPNLQFF
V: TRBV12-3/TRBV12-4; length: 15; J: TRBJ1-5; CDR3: CASSRTGLPEQPQHF
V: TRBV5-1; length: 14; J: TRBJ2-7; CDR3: CASARGGAEYEQYF